The rows below give T cell receptor beta chains drawn from one sample of a study of T cell responses to AZD1222 COVID-19 vaccine. The protocol was immunoSEQ multiplex PCR, while the TCRdb copy is restricted to in-frame clones and leaves out a portion. The sample lists 55,000 to 75,000 clones; around four fifths were seen once. The specimen was peripheral blood, collected on day 0 of AZD1222 vaccination. The source of these receptors is an adult in good health. Both conserved end residues are part of each CDR3. D genes are given only for firm matches. Clone size is stated in some rows and not others, as once, few, many or a class when expanded.

v_call	clone_size	d_call	j_call	cdr3_nt	cdr3_aa
TRBV7-2	few	TRBD1	TRBJ2-7	TGTGCCAGCAGCGAGGGGGCCCCCTACGAGCAGTACTTC	CASSEGAPYEQYF
TRBV4-1	few	-	TRBJ2-6	TGCGCCAGCAGCCAAGAAGGCAGGGGATCTAGTGGGGCCAACGTCCTGACTTTC	CASSQEGRGSSGANVLTF
TRBV6-1	once	-	TRBJ2-3	TGTGCCAGCAGTGAAGCCCAATACACAGATACGCAGTATTTT	CASSEAQYTDTQYF
TRBV6-5	-	TRBD1	TRBJ2-7	TGTGCCAGCAGTCCTAACAGGGGGCAGTGGTACGAGCAGTACTTC	CASSPNRGQWYEQYF
TRBV3-1/TRBV3-2	-	-	TRBJ1-1	TGTGCCAGCAGCCAAGATGGGGGTTTGAGCGCTGAAGCTTTCTTT	CASSQDGGLSAEAFF
TRBV11-2	-	-	TRBJ2-5	TGTGCCAGCAGCTTAGATGCCAGCAGCCGGGGGACCCAGTACTTC	CASSLDASSRGTQYF
TRBV27	-	-	TRBJ1-6	TGTGCCAGCAGTTTTCAGTTCGACAGAACCTATAATTCACCCCTCCACTTT	CASSFQFDRTYNSPLHF
TRBV27	-	-	TRBJ1-1	TGTGCCAGCAGTTTAGACGGCGTTGAAGCTTTCTTT	CASSLDGVEAFF
TRBV5-1	few	-	TRBJ2-1	TGCGCCAGCAGCTTGATTTCCAATGAGCAGTTCTTC	CASSLISNEQFF
TRBV5-1	-	TRBD1	TRBJ1-1	TGCGCCAGCAGCTTGGACTGGACAGGGGTATCTGAAGCTTTCTTT	CASSLDWTGVSEAFF
TRBV6-2/TRBV6-3	once	TRBD1	TRBJ1-1	TGTGCCAGCAGCCTTTCCCGGGACAGGGGCCTGAACACTGAAGCTTTCTTT	CASSLSRDRGLNTEAFF
TRBV7-8	-	-	TRBJ1-6	TGTGCCAGCAGCTTAGAACCCAGGGATGGGCCCCTCCACTTT	CASSLEPRDGPLHF
TRBV21-1	-	-	TRBJ1-5	TGTGCCAGTCCTGTCTCGGGCAGGGCGCTTCATCAGCCCCAGCATTTT	CASPVSGRALHQPQHF
TRBV5-1	once	TRBD2	TRBJ2-2	TGCGCCAGCAGCTTGGACGGACTAGCGGGGGCCGGGGAGCTGTTTTTT	CASSLDGLAGAGELFF
TRBV7-2	-	TRBD2	TRBJ2-3	TGTGCCAGCTCTAGCGGAGGACACACAGATACGCAGTATTTT	CASSSGGHTDTQYF
TRBV3-1/TRBV3-2	-	TRBD2	TRBJ2-6	TGTGCCAGCAGCCAGGGAGGGACTGGGGCCAACGTCCTGACTTTC	CASSQGGTGANVLTF
TRBV6-2/TRBV6-3	-	TRBD1	TRBJ2-7	TGTGCCAGCAGCCAAACGACAGGGGCCTACGAGCAGTACTTC	CASSQTTGAYEQYF
TRBV9	-	-	TRBJ2-7	TGTGCCAGCAGCGTAGACACCGGGGCCTCCTACGAGCAGTACTTC	CASSVDTGASYEQYF
TRBV6-1	-	-	TRBJ2-1	TGTGCCAGCAGTGAAGCGGGGTGGGGGGACAGCTTCAATGAGCAGTTCTTC	CASSEAGWGDSFNEQFF
TRBV7-7	-	-	TRBJ2-7	TGTGCTAGCAGCTTAGTGGTTCGGGCTATCCGACTCAACTATAGCTCCTACGAGCAGTACTTC	CASSLVVRAIRLNYSSYEQYF
TRBV19	-	-	TRBJ2-2	TGTGCCAGTAGTCAAACAGGGACGAACACCGGGGAGCTGTTTTTT	CASSQTGTNTGELFF
TRBV14	-	-	TRBJ2-2	TGTGCCAGCAGCCGGGTTTGGACAGACACCGGGGAGCTGTTTTTT	CASSRVWTDTGELFF
TRBV7-3	-	TRBD1	TRBJ1-3	TGTGCCAGCAGCGAAGGGACAGGCTGGCTCGGGGGCTCTGGAAACACCATATATTTT	CASSEGTGWLGGSGNTIYF
TRBV2	few	TRBD2	TRBJ2-2	TGTGCCAGCAGCGCTAGCGGGGGGGCCTTCGGGGAGCTGTTTTTT	CASSASGGAFGELFF
TRBV6-1	-	TRBD1	TRBJ1-5	TGTGCCAGCAGTGAACAGGGGGGCAATCAGCCCCAGCATTTT	CASSEQGGNQPQHF
TRBV5-1	-	-	TRBJ1-1	TGCGCCAGCAGCCCCCAAGGGCCTGCGAACACTGAAGCTTTCTTT	CASSPQGPANTEAFF
TRBV9	-	-	TRBJ2-2	TGTGCCAGCAGCTCGGGTGGATCTGGGGAGCTGTTTTTT	CASSSGGSGELFF
TRBV30	-	-	TRBJ1-6	TGTGCCTGGAGTGTTATATCAACCCGGCCTTATTCACCCCTCCACTTT	CAWSVISTRPYSPLHF
TRBV5-1	-	TRBD2	TRBJ2-5	TGCGCCAGCAGCTTGGATGGGACTAGCGGGGCGACCGGGGGGGCCCAGTACTTC	CASSLDGTSGATGGAQYF
TRBV11-2	once	-	TRBJ2-1	TGTGCCAGCAGCGGGCGCTTCGATGAGCAGTTCTTC	CASSGRFDEQFF
TRBV11-3	-	TRBD1	TRBJ1-6	TGTGCCAGCAGCTTAGATGGGACAGGGACCTCACCCCTCCACTTT	CASSLDGTGTSPLHF
TRBV6-1	-	-	TRBJ2-5	TGTGCCAGCAGTCGCGATTACACCCAAGAGACCCAGTACTTC	CASSRDYTQETQYF
TRBV5-4	once	-	TRBJ1-2	TGTGCCAGCAGCTTTCTCAAGGGGTCTAACTATGGCTACACCTTC	CASSFLKGSNYGYTF
TRBV27	-	-	TRBJ1-1	TGTGCCAGCAGGCAGTTGAACACTGAAGCTTTCTTT	CASRQLNTEAFF
TRBV5-4	once	-	TRBJ2-5	TGTGCCAGCAGCCTAAGCAACAACGACCAAGAGACCCAGTACTTC	CASSLSNNDQETQYF
TRBV7-9	-	-	TRBJ1-5	TGTGCCAGCAGCTTAGCGCCAAATCAGCCCCAGCATTTT	CASSLAPNQPQHF
TRBV6-4	-	-	TRBJ2-3	TGTGCCAGCAGTATCAGGGAGAACACAGATACGCAGTATTTT	CASSIRENTDTQYF
TRBV7-2	-	TRBD1	TRBJ2-2	TGTGCCAGCAGCTTAGGGGACAGGGGCCGATGGACCGGGGAGCTGTTTTTT	CASSLGDRGRWTGELFF
TRBV5-6	-	-	TRBJ2-3	TGTGCCAGCAGCTTGGGACAAATTAAGGCAGATACGCAGTATTTT	CASSLGQIKADTQYF
TRBV23-1	-	-	TRBJ2-3	TGCGCCACCCCTCGGGGGGCCCCCGCGGATACGCAGTATTTT	CATPRGAPADTQYF
TRBV7-2	-	TRBD2	TRBJ2-5	TGTGCCAGCAGCGTCTCGCGGGGGGGCTTCGAGACCCAGTACTTC	CASSVSRGGFETQYF
TRBV28	once	TRBD1	TRBJ1-5	TGTGCCAGCAGTACGCCGATGAGGGACAGCCAGCCCCAGCATTTT	CASSTPMRDSQPQHF
TRBV7-8	-	-	TRBJ1-2	TGTGCCAGCAGCTTAGTTAGCCTTAACTATGGCTACACCTTC	CASSLVSLNYGYTF
TRBV27	-	TRBD2	TRBJ2-5	TGTGCCAGCAGTCCGACCCCACTACTAGCGGGGCAAAAAGAGACCCAGTACTTC	CASSPTPLLAGQKETQYF
TRBV18	-	-	TRBJ2-1	TGTGCCAGCTCACCCGGACTAACCCCCTACAATGAGCAGTTCTTC	CASSPGLTPYNEQFF
TRBV30	few	TRBD1	TRBJ2-5	TGTGCCTGGGGGACAGGGGGCGCAGAGACCCAGTACTTC	CAWGTGGAETQYF
TRBV5-1	-	TRBD2	TRBJ2-5	TGCGCCAGCAGCTTGGGGATTAGCGGGCCAGGGGAGACCCAGTACTTC	CASSLGISGPGETQYF
TRBV12-3/TRBV12-4	-	-	TRBJ2-1	TGTGCCACAGGGGCCCTTAACGAGCAGTTCTTC	CATGALNEQFF
TRBV6-5	-	-	TRBJ1-5	TGTGCCAGCAGTAAAATACAGGGCTTTGGGCAGCCCCAGCATTTT	CASSKIQGFGQPQHF
TRBV19	-	TRBD1	TRBJ1-4	TGTGCCAGTAGGAGACGACAGGGACAAAGTTATGAAAAACTGTTTTTT	CASRRRQGQSYEKLFF
TRBV1	-	-	TRBJ1-5	TGCACCTTCAGGGGGGAGCCCCAGCATTTT	CTFRGEPQHF
TRBV21-1	-	-	TRBJ2-5	TGTGCCAGCAGCAAACGGGAACTTTGGCTGCAGCAAGAGACCCAGTACTTC	CASSKRELWLQQETQYF
TRBV3-1/TRBV3-2	-	TRBD2	TRBJ2-3	TGTGCCAGCAGCCAAGATGGGACTAGCGGGGCGCAGTATTTT	CASSQDGTSGAQYF